These 21 T cell receptor beta chains share one sample of origin, sequenced in a study of T cell responses to AZD1222 COVID-19 vaccine (dated by TCRdb to the early 2020s). Libraries were constructed by the immunoSEQ multiplex PCR assay. TCRdb holds this immuneACCESS table with in-frame rearrangements only. Some clones are missing; in checked studies, unresolved V genes explain under half, and the rest has no known cause. The sample table holds about 210,000 clones, of which roughly 94% were seen once. Approximately 1.7% of the sample is taken by the ten largest. The sample's time point, from its label and the paper: about 28 days (+/-7) after the second vaccine dose. Reading the label with the study, this specimen's treatment or condition is: meningococcal conjugate vaccine given as trial control. The source material was peripheral blood, sampled 28 days after the second dose of the MenACWY control vaccine. All receptors derive from an adult who received the MenACWY meningococcal vaccine as a control.

The rearrangement joins TRBV28 to TRBJ1-5, with TRBD1 matching over 8 bases. The CDR3 has 13 residues. Germline CDR1 and CDR2: MDHEN and SYDVKM. The ends lost 8 bases at V and 7 bases at J; junction bases unmatched: 7. The CDR3 spells CASDDRGGQPQHF. The DNA for the CDR3 is TGTGCCAGCGACGACAGGGGTGGCCAGCCCCAGCATTTT.

This clone appeared a single time. The genes are TRBV6-5 and TRBJ1-2; no clear D. This CDR3 comprises 14 residues. Trimming cost V 5 bases and J 2 bases, with 12 bases left between them. The V gene's germline CDR1 is MNHEY and CDR2 SVGAGI. The CDR3 reads CASSILGSNYGYTF. CDR3 sequence (DNA): TGTGCCAGCAGTATTCTCGGGTCCAACTATGGCTACACCTTC.

J is TRBJ2-1 and V is TRBV19; 13 bases match TRBD2. The CDR3 extends over 15 amino acids. CDR1 LNHDA and CDR2 SQIVND come from the germline V gene (reference sequence). V lost 5 bases and J lost 5; bases outside the gene matches: 3. CDR3 loop: CASSAGTSGNNEQFF. For the CDR3, the DNA is TGTGCCAGTAGTGCCGGGACTAGCGGGAACAATGAGCAGTTCTTC.

The chain employs TRBV4-1 and TRBJ2-5; D may correspond to TRBD1 or TRBD2 (6 bases each). CDR3 length equals 15 residues. V dropped 2 bases and J dropped 5 bases, with 15 bases sitting between them. CDR1 is MGHRA and CDR2 is YSYEKL in the germline V gene. CDR3 in amino acids: CASSQTGGPGETQYF. CDR3 coding DNA: TGCGCCAGCAGCCAAACTGGGGGGCCGGGGGAGACCCAGTACTTC.

J is TRBJ2-2 and V is TRBV5-1; D not resolved. V was shortened by 0 bases and J by 3 bases, with 9 bases between the two germline ends. Per the germline V gene, CDR1 is SGHRS and CDR2 is YFSETQ. The CDR3 has 15 residues. The CDR3 here is CASSLGLTDTGELFF. The CDR3 bases are TGCGCCAGCAGCTTGGGGCTAACCGACACCGGGGAGCTGTTTTTT.

This chain connects TRBV10-3 to TRBJ1-1, with a weak D call TRBD1 (5 bases). Germline CDR1 and CDR2: ENHRY and SYGVKD. The V gene lost 7 bases and the J gene lost 11 bases, with 17 bases spanning the gap. This CDR3 comprises 12 residues. CDR3 sequence (DNA): TGTGCCATCACGGGGACCCCCCCTGCGGCTTTCTTT. As protein: CAITGTPPAAFF.

The rearrangement uses TRBV30 and TRBJ1-5, with D possibly matching TRBD1 (6 bases). The length of the CDR3 is 13 residues. The germline gives CDR1 GTSNPN, CDR2 SVGIG (reference sequence). Trimming pared 4 bases from V and 7 bases from J, leaving 14 bases between. CDR3 sequence (DNA): TGTGCCTGGAACACAGGGTTAGGACAGCCCCAGCATTTT. Translated, it gives CAWNTGLGQPQHF.

The CDR3, as DNA: TGTGCCAGCAGCTGGGGACTAGCGGAGAGTAACACCGGGGAGCTGTTTTTT. Its translation: CASSWGLAESNTGELFF. The chain links TRBV9 to TRBJ2-2; 11 positions match TRBD2. The CDR3 consists of 17 residues. The ends lost 4 bases at V and 2 bases at J; junction bases unmatched: 7. The germline gives CDR1 SGDLS, CDR2 YYNGEE.

This chain joins TRBV5-1 and TRBJ2-7, with TRBD1 identical over 7 bases. The germline V gene has CDR1 SGHRS and CDR2 YFSETQ. Trimming cost V 3 bases and J 3 bases; bases outside gene matches: 12. This CDR3 has 16 amino acids. The CDR3 region is CASSSSLGDRSYEQYF. The CDR3 DNA reads as TGCGCCAGCAGCTCATCTCTAGGGGACAGAAGCTACGAGCAGTACTTC.

V usage is TRBV7-9 and J usage is TRBJ2-1; 8 positions match TRBD2. V lost 5 bases and J lost 4; bases outside the gene matches: 13. Germline values: CDR1 SEHNR, CDR2 FQNEAQ (reference sequence). CDR3 length equals 17 residues. CDR3 sequence reads: CASSIIGGSGTYNEQFF. The CDR3 region has the DNA TGTGCCAGCAGCATAATAGGGGGTAGCGGGACGTACAATGAGCAGTTCTTC. Full variable domain (missing parts from reference TRBV7-9 and TRBJ2-1): DTGVSQNPRHKITKRGQNVTFRCDPISEHNRLYWYRQTLGQGPEFLTYFQNEAQLEKSRLLSDRFSAERPKGSFSTLEIQRTEQGDSAMYLCASSIIGGSGTYNEQFFGPGTRLTVL.

This clone came up a few times. The chain carries TRBV29-1 and TRBJ1-1; possibly TRBD1 for D (6 bases). This CDR3 comprises 13 residues. Deletions cut 1 base from V and 4 bases from J, with 10 bases between. The germline CDR1 and CDR2 sequences are SQVTM and ANQGSEA. In DNA, the CDR3 is TGCAGCGTTGAAGGAGGGGGGAGCACTGAAGCTTTCTTT. Translation gives CSVEGGGSTEAFF.

This clone was found once. This rearrangement joins TRBV5-8 to TRBJ1-3; D unclear. The V end was cut by 0 bases, the J end by 0 bases, with 7 bases between. Looked up from germline, CDR1 is SGHTS and CDR2 is YDEGEE. The CDR3 is 15 residues long. The CDR3 is CASSLDGASGNTIYF. CDR3 DNA sequence: TGTGCCAGCAGCTTGGATGGAGCCTCTGGAAACACCATATATTTT. Together with reference TRBV5-8 and TRBJ1-3, the CDR3 gives the full variable domain: EAGVTQSPTHLIKTRGQQATLRCSPISGHTSVYWYQQALGLGLQFLLWYDEGEERNRGNFPPRFSGRQFPNYSSELNVNALELEDSALYLCASSLDGASGNTIYFGEGSWLTVV.

In its sample, this clone was seen a few times. This sequence joins TRBV2 and TRBJ1-2, with no clear D. The V end was cut by 1 base, the J end by 4 bases, with 10 bases between. Per germline, CDR1 SNHLY and CDR2 FYNNEI. The CDR3 contains 14 residues. The CDR3 bases are TGTGCCAGCAGTGAAGGGCTTCAAGGCTATGGCTACACCTTC. Translating it yields CASSEGLQGYGYTF. The whole variable domain, remainder taken from reference TRBV2 and TRBJ1-2, is EPEVTQTPSHQVTQMGQEVILRCVPISNHLYFYWYRQILGQKVEFLVSFYNNEISEKSEIFDDQFSVERPDGSNFTLKIRSTKLEDSAMYFCASSEGLQGYGYTFGSGTRLTVV.

The rearrangement joins TRBV2 to TRBJ2-3; D is ambiguous. The germline V and J ends were trimmed by 4 bases and 1 base, with 9 bases remaining between them. The CDR3 extends over 14 amino acids. Germline V gives CDR1 SNHLY, CDR2 FYNNEI. CDR3 residues: CASSAGIGTDTQYF. CDR3 nucleotides: TGTGCCAGCAGTGCTGGGATCGGCACAGATACGCAGTATTTT.

This chain links TRBV9 with TRBJ2-1; TRBD2 matches at 11 bases. The germline V gene has CDR1 SGDLS and CDR2 YYNGEE. The length of the CDR3 is 16 residues. With 3 bases clipped from V and 3 bases from J, the junction kept 5 bases outside the gene matches. The CDR3 sequence: CASSGAGTSGYNEQFF. The CDR3 bases are TGTGCCAGCAGCGGGGCCGGGACTAGCGGCTACAATGAGCAGTTCTTC.

This clone appeared a single time. The chain recombines TRBV18 with TRBJ1-4; no definite D call. V lost 4 bases, J lost 0 bases, and 9 bases lay in between. This CDR3 contains 15 residues. Germline CDR1 is KGHSH and CDR2 is LQKENI. CDR3 protein: CASSLGVATNEKLFF. CDR3 DNA sequence: TGTGCCAGCTCACTGGGAGTTGCAACTAATGAAAAACTGTTTTTT.

The chain carries TRBV30 and TRBJ1-5; a weak D match, TRBD1 (5 bases). This CDR3 is built from 14 residues. Germline CDR1 GTSNPN, CDR2 SVGIG (reference sequence). With 0 bases removed from V and 6 bases from J, the gap between germline ends came to 12 bases. CDR3 protein: CAWSVRRGGQPQHF. The DNA of the CDR3 is TGTGCCTGGAGTGTACGAAGGGGTGGTCAGCCCCAGCATTTT.

V and J are TRBV29-1 and TRBJ1-4, with a weak D call TRBD1 (6 bases). The CDR3 loop spans 14 amino acids. Per the germline V gene, CDR1 is SQVTM and CDR2 is ANQGSEA. The V end was cut by 3 bases, the J end by 2 bases, with 10 bases between. The CDR3 is CSVDTGLTNEKLFF. As DNA, the CDR3 is TGCAGCGTTGACACAGGGCTGACTAATGAAAAACTGTTTTTT.

The CDR3 is CASSLSQGVGETQYF. CDR3 DNA sequence: TGTGCCAGCAGCTTATCACAGGGGGTGGGAGAGACCCAGTACTTC. The chain joins TRBV7-6 to TRBJ2-5, with 8 bases lining up with TRBD1. CDR3 length: 15 residues. Germline V gives CDR1 SGHVS, CDR2 FNYEAQ. The V segment lost 2 bases and the J segment 4 bases; nucleotides outside the gene matches: 6.

This clone was counted once. The chain carries TRBV5-1 and TRBJ2-7; 10 bases agree with TRBD1. This CDR3 has 14 residues. Trimming cost V 3 bases and J 6 bases; bases outside gene matches: 6. CDR1 and CDR2 (germline): SGHRS, YFSETQ. CDR3 loop: CASSSSGTGAEQYF. For the CDR3, the DNA is TGCGCCAGCAGCTCCTCCGGGACAGGGGCCGAGCAGTACTTC.

CDR3 residues: CASSLTGKYEQYF. In nucleotides, the CDR3 is TGTGCCAGCAGCTTGACAGGGAAATACGAGCAGTACTTC. The chain has TRBV5-4 and TRBJ2-7; a weak D match, TRBD1 (6 bases). This CDR3 spans 13 amino acids. V was clipped by 1 base and J by 4 bases, with 9 bases between them. Germline values: CDR1 SGHNT, CDR2 YYREEE (reference sequence).